This TCR beta chain was identified in a study of blood T cell repertoires in COVID-19. Background on the study: In each case, the material was cDNA or gDNA derived from T cells, B-cell-depleted T cells, or PBMCs.

The germline V gene encodes CDR1 SGHTA and CDR2 FQGNSA. This CDR3 is built from 14 residues. V lost 5 bases, J lost 4 bases, and 4 bases stayed unmatched. Study processing details: Using reference gene primer amplification, nucleated cell counts were estimated. Sequencing used immunoSEQ multiplex PCR; TCRdb keeps in-frame clones, though not all of them. From that table come the V and J calls and clone size; the DNA was used to work out D and trimming. The table lists about 260,000 clones, around four fifths of them singletons. Input material: PBMCs or T cells enriched from blood (not recorded which). The rearrangement uses TRBV7-2 and TRBJ2-3; 9 bases are shared with TRBD2. This clonotype was sampled from a young man with acute COVID-19. CDR3 region: CASSPREGPDTQYF. DNA for the CDR3: TGTGCCAGCAGCCCGCGGGAGGGGCCAGATACGCAGTATTTT.